These 14 T cell receptor beta chains were all obtained from the same sample, sequenced in a study of identical twins (dated by TCRdb to 2016 to 2017). The protocol used for the library was 5' RACE. TCRdb names Illumina HiSeq 2000 as the instrument used. TCRdb reran the public reads through fastp at Q25 and MiXCR, keeping productive beta chains. Every CDR3 protein is listed once, alongside the most common genes and DNA of its rows. The sample table lists 1.5 million to 2 million distinct CDR3 sequences, about 32% of them with a count of one. The top ten hold over 0.25% of the sample. What was sequenced was cord blood. The receptors derive from a newborn girl in good health.

V gene TRBV18 combines with J gene TRBJ1-4; D not resolved. Germline CDR1 reads KGHSH; CDR2 reads LQKENI. The ends were cut back, 2 bases at V and 6 bases at J, with 7 bases in the middle. The CDR3 loop spans 13 amino acids. This chain's CDR3 is CASSPGFDEKLFF. The DNA for the CDR3 is TGTGCCAGCTCACCAGGGTTTGATGAAAAACTGTTTTTT.

The chain joins TRBV5-1 to TRBJ2-3; the D is unclear. From germline, CDR1 is SGHRS and CDR2 YFSETQ. The V gene lost 4 bases and the J gene lost 4 bases, with 10 bases spanning the gap. CDR3 length: 13 amino acids. The CDR3 nucleotides read TGCGCCAGCAGCACCCTAGAGCCAGATACGCAGTATTTT. Protein: CASSTLEPDTQYF.

The V and J genes are TRBV10-3 and TRBJ2-2; D not resolved. Germline CDR1 and CDR2: ENHRY and SYGVKD. V was cut by 2 bases and J by 7 bases, with 5 bases left in between. The CDR3 runs to 12 residues. CDR3 sequence reads: CAISETDGELFF. CDR3 DNA: TGTGCCATCAGTGAGACCGACGGGGAGCTGTTTTTT.

The V and J genes are TRBV30 and TRBJ1-1; 7 nucleotides align to TRBD1. V dropped 8 bases and J dropped 1; count of bases not matched to a gene: 4. Germline V gives CDR1 GTSNPN, CDR2 SVGIG (reference sequence). The length of the CDR3 is 12 residues. CDR3 coding DNA: TGTGCCAGAGACAGGGAGAACACTGAAGCTTTCTTT. It specifies CARDRENTEAFF.

The chain carries TRBV25-1 and TRBJ1-2; TRBD1 might be the D (6 bases). The germline CDR1 and CDR2 sequences are MGHDK and SYGVNS. Trimming took 1 base from V and 8 from J, leaving 17 bases between them. The length of the CDR3 is 15 residues. CDR3 loop: CASSEWRQASGGYTF. The CDR3 DNA reads as TGTGCCAGCAGTGAATGGAGACAGGCCTCGGGGGGCTACACCTTC.

The chain joins TRBV4-2 to TRBJ1-2; 11 positions match TRBD1. The trim removed 0 bases at V and 3 bases at J, leaving 3 bases unmatched. The CDR3 contains 16 residues. CDR1 is LGHNA and CDR2 is YNFKEQ in the germline V gene. CDR3 in DNA: TGTGCCAGCAGCCAAGATCGGACAGGGGGCTACTATGGCTACACCTTC. Protein: CASSQDRTGGYYGYTF.

The V gene is TRBV20-1, the J gene TRBJ2-3; 11 bases agree with TRBD2. CDR3 length: 18 amino acids. Germline CDR1 and CDR2: DFQATT and SNEGSKA (reference sequence). V shed 0 bases and J 5 bases; nucleotides not matched to a gene: 13. The CDR3 DNA follows: TGCAGTGCTAGAGATCCAGGCACTACTAGCGGGAGCGGAGATACGCAGTATTTT. It encodes CSARDPGTTSGSGDTQYF.

This chain connects TRBV5-1 to TRBJ2-7; 10 bases align to TRBD2. This CDR3 region has 15 residues. Germline trimming cut 0 bases from V and 7 bases from J; bases unmatched to any gene: 7. Germline CDR1 SGHRS, CDR2 YFSETQ. The CDR3, as DNA: TGCGCCAGCAGCTTGGCCCTAGCGGGAGAGGATGAGCAGTACTTC. Translating it yields CASSLALAGEDEQYF.

The chain carries TRBV28 and TRBJ1-5, with 8 bases aligning to TRBD1. Germline CDR1 and CDR2: MDHEN and SYDVKM. This CDR3 region has 14 residues. V shed 5 bases and J 5 bases; nucleotides not matched to a gene: 5. In nucleotides, the CDR3 is TGTGCCAGCAGTACAGGGGGGGGATATCAGCCCCAGCATTTT. The encoded protein is CASSTGGGYQPQHF.

This clonotype occurred many times. The J gene is TRBJ1-6, the V gene TRBV25-1; D ambiguous. This CDR3 has 15 amino acids. Trimming left V 3 bases short and J 1 base short, with 7 bases between. Germline V lookup: CDR1 MGHDK, CDR2 SYGVNS. DNA for the CDR3: TGTGCCAGCAGTGATCGGATGTCCTATAATTCACCCCTCCACTTT. Translated: CASSDRMSYNSPLHF. Combining the CDR3 with reference TRBV25-1 and TRBJ1-6 gives the whole variable domain EADIYQTPRYLVIGTGKKITLECSQTMGHDKMYWYQQDPGMELHLIHYSYGVNSTEKGDLSSESTVSRIRTEHFPLTLESARPSHTSQYLCASSDRMSYNSPLHFGNGTRLTVT.

J is TRBJ1-4 and V is TRBV29-1; a weak D match, TRBD1 (5 bases). Trimming removed 4 bases at V and 7 bases at J, with 13 bases between. Germline V lookup: CDR1 SQVTM, CDR2 ANQGSEA. The CDR3 is made up of 13 amino acids. CDR3 DNA sequence: TGCAGCGTTGCTCGGGGGTACGGTGAAAAACTGTTTTTT. Translated, it gives CSVARGYGEKLFF.

The chain recombines TRBV4-2 with TRBJ2-3; 9 bases fit TRBD2. Germline CDR1 LGHNA, CDR2 YNFKEQ. CDR3 length equals 17 residues. With V trimmed by 1 base and J by 7 bases, 12 bases remained unmatched. The CDR3 region has the DNA TGTGCCAGCAGCCAAGGCGGGGAGGGACTAGCAGGCAATACGCAGTATTTT. It yields the protein CASSQGGEGLAGNTQYF.

This clonotype was seen more than once but under ten times. The CDR3 bases are TGTGCCAGCAGTTACGTCTGGGGCCCAAACAATGAGCAGTTCTTC. Translated: CASSYVWGPNNEQFF. The chain uses TRBV6-2 or TRBV6-3 and TRBJ2-1; perhaps TRBD1 as D (5 bases). V lost 2 bases to trimming and J lost 5 bases, with 13 bases between them. CDR1 and CDR2 from the germline V gene are MNHEY and SVGEGT. This CDR3 has 15 residues.

This clonotype was seen only a few times. In DNA, the CDR3 is TGCAACGCGCCGTTAGGACGGACTGAAGCTTTCTTT. Translating gives CNAPLGRTEAFF. J is TRBJ1-1 and V is TRBV29-1; D gene uncertain. The germline V gene has CDR1 SQVTM and CDR2 ANQGSEA. There are 12 residues in the CDR3.